This T cell receptor beta chain was retrieved from a study of CD8 T cells in Susac syndrome. V shed 0 bases and J shed 3 bases, with 9 bases lying between them. The CDR3 totals 14 residues. CDR1 and CDR2 (germline): SGHDT, YYEEEE. RNA totalling about 0.45 to 1 ug underwent reverse transcription with random hexamers. TCRdb itself ran the immunoSEQ multiplex PCR reads through MiXCR, one entry per CDR3 protein. This table holds some 120,000 distinct CDR3 sequences, about 95% found once. The source is a human donor with multiple sclerosis. V gene TRBV5-6 combines with J gene TRBJ1-2; D might be TRBD1 (5 bases). The material sequenced was CD4+ T cells from PBMCs. Here the CDR3 reads CASSLGRGHYGYTF. The CDR3 DNA follows: TGTGCCAGCAGCTTGGGGCGGGGACACTATGGCTACACCTTC.